Listed here is a single T cell receptor (beta chain). Germline CDR1 is GTSNPN and CDR2 is SVGIG (reference sequence). V shed 4 bases and J shed 1 base, with 8 bases lying between them. The length of the CDR3 is 12 residues. CD8 cells regarded as naive lacked CD45RO, were positively chosen for CCR7, and omitted terminally differentiated effector memory CD45RA+ cells. This record belongs to a study of shared clonotypes between healthy human individuals. Original data processing: ImmunoSEQ sequences covered only the junction and lacked quality scores; filtering therefore differed. The table came from immunoSEQ multiplex PCR; TCRdb's copy has only in-frame clones and leaves some out. V, J and clone size were drawn from that table, and D and trimming were deduced from the DNA. Of roughly 600,000 clones in the sample, 95% to 98% were seen once.

The chain combines TRBV30 with TRBJ2-7; D gene unclear. Sequencing was carried out using naive CD8+ T cells sorted from blood. The sequence was collected from a man aged 30 to 45 in good health. CDR3 nucleotide sequence: TGTGCCTGGACCAGCAGTTCCTACGAGCAGTACTTC. Translation gives CAWTSSSYEQYF.